These 24 T cell receptor beta chains were all obtained from the same sample, sequenced in a study of tumor-infiltrating lymphocytes in primary liver carcinoma. cDNA specific to TCR beta was made from roughly 500 ng of total RNA, with a constant-region primer employed for priming. Slightly modified ARM-PCR, run as three nested multiplex PCR rounds, produced the TCR beta libraries. Amplification in the first two PCR rounds was performed using TRBV1-TRBV30 forward primers and a C-beta reverse primer for roughly 9 cycles each. TCRdb reprocessed the multiplex PCR reads with MiXCR, giving one entry per CDR3 protein. Among 150,000 to 200,000 distinct CDR3 sequences listed, almost 65% were seen once. Germline DNA was extracted too, while blood RNA derived from unsorted whole blood. The sequencing sample was made of peripheral blood. Receptors were obtained from a woman aged 55-70 years with primary liver carcinoma and hepatitis B virus infection.

About this clonotype: Its ends do not fully match the called genes, so a read error is possible. This sequence joins TRBV11-2 and TRBJ2-2; weak D call: TRBD2 (5 bases). The CDR3 extends over 14 amino acids. Germline V gene lookup returns CDR1 SGHAT and CDR2 FQNNGV. The DNA for the CDR3 is TGTGCCAGCAGCCCCAGGCCCTTCACCGGGGAGCTGCCTTTT. The encoded protein is CASSPRPFTGELPF.

This clonotype was seen many times. The chain combines TRBV11-2 with TRBJ2-1; 8 positions agree with TRBD2. CDR3 length: 16 residues. The germline gives CDR1 SGHAT, CDR2 FQNNGV. Trimming cost V 3 bases and J 7 bases; bases outside gene matches: 11. This CDR3 is CASSFSRGLVGNEQFF. In nucleotides, the CDR3 is TGTGCCAGCAGCTTCTCTAGGGGACTAGTGGGAAATGAGCAGTTCTTC.

This clonotype was counted ten times or more. The chain is built from TRBV11-3 and TRBJ2-6, with TRBD2 as a possible D gene (6 bases). The germline CDR1 and CDR2 sequences are SGHNT and YENEEA. This CDR3 is 16 amino acids long. The V end was cut by 7 bases, the J end by 3 bases, with 16 bases between. The CDR3 sequence is CASNPGGARGANVLTF. The CDR3 bases are TGTGCCAGCAACCCCGGAGGGGCTCGTGGGGCCAACGTCCTGACTTTC.

For this clonotype: This may be a read error, as it is one base from a much larger clone. The V call is TRBV5-6, the J call TRBJ2-7, with D perhaps TRBD1 or TRBD2 (6 bases each). Per the germline V gene, CDR1 is SGHDT and CDR2 is YYEEEE. Trimming removed 3 bases at V and 3 bases at J, with 16 bases between. The CDR3 extends over 15 amino acids. The CDR3 region has the DNA TGTGCCAGCAGCTGGAGACGGGGGCCCTTCTACGAGCAGTACTTC. This codes for CASSWRRGPFYEQYF.

As concerns this clonotype: A much larger clone is a single base away; this may be a read error. V usage is TRBV12-3 or TRBV12-4 and J usage is TRBJ2-1, with no clear D. The V gene lost 7 bases and the J gene lost 8 bases, with 15 bases spanning the gap. This CDR3 spans 13 amino acids. In DNA form, the CDR3 reads TGTGCCAGCATTTCCTTTAGCATCCATGAGCAGTTCTTC. Its translation is CASISFSIHEQFF.

As regards this clonotype: Since a much larger clone is just one base distant, this may be a read error. This chain links TRBV7-9 with TRBJ2-7, with a tentative D call TRBD2 (5 bases). The CDR3 totals 12 residues. The germline gives CDR1 SEHNR, CDR2 FQNEAQ (reference sequence). The CDR3 DNA sequence: TGTACCAGCAGCTTAGAGGGCGGCGAGCAGTACTTC. It specifies CTSSLEGGEQYF.

The chain uses TRBV28 and TRBJ1-5; D is unclear. The V gene's germline CDR1 is MDHEN and CDR2 SYDVKM. V lost 7 bases and J 7 bases, leaving 11 bases between the germline ends. This CDR3 has 12 residues. The DNA for the CDR3 is TGTGCCAGCAACCTTAAGGGACAGCCCCAGCATTTT. Translated, it gives CASNLKGQPQHF.

As for this clonotype: The CDR3 does not close with the conserved phenylalanine or tryptophan, likely indicating a read error. The gene calls are TRBV29-1 and TRBJ2-6; D not certain. The germline V gene encodes CDR1 SQVTM and CDR2 ANQGSEA. CDR3 length: 13 residues. Here the CDR3 DNA reads TGCAGCGTTGTATCCTCTGAGGCCAACGTCCTGACTCTC. Encoded protein: CSVVSSEANVLTL.

In its sample, this clonotype was seen many times. The rearrangement joins TRBV12-5 to TRBJ2-3, with D unclear. This CDR3 region has 16 residues. Per the germline V gene, CDR1 is LGHNT and CDR2 is FRNRAP. Deletions cut 5 bases from V and 3 bases from J, with 18 bases between. The CDR3 here is CASGPSGIGRTDTQYF. CDR3 nucleotide sequence: TGTGCTAGTGGTCCGTCTGGAATAGGACGAACAGATACGCAGTATTTT. Based on the CDR3 plus reference TRBV12-5 and TRBJ2-3, the full variable domain is DARVTQTPRHKVTEMGQEVTMRCQPILGHNTVFWYRQTMMQGLELLAYFRNRAPLDDSGMPKDRFSAEMPDATLATLKIQPSEPRDSAVYFCASGPSGIGRTDTQYFGPGTRLTVL.

V and J are TRBV12-3 or TRBV12-4 and TRBJ2-7; 8 nucleotides align to TRBD1. V lost 8 bases, J lost 3 bases, and 6 bases stayed unmatched. This CDR3 has 13 residues. CDR3 nucleotides: TGTGCCAGCCTTCACACAGGGGGCTACGAGCAGTACTTC. This encodes CASLHTGGYEQYF.

This clonotype has just one count. V and J are TRBV5-1 and TRBJ2-6, with 8 bases fitting TRBD1. This CDR3 is 17 amino acids long. Trimming took 5 bases from V and 1 from J; bases not matched to a gene: 8. Per germline, CDR1 SGHRS and CDR2 YFSETQ. The CDR3 DNA follows: TGCGCCAGCAGACGGGACAGGATCGTATCTGGGGCCAACGTCCTGACTTTC. This translates into CASRRDRIVSGANVLTF.

Concerning this clonotype: This may be a read error: a much more frequent sequence differs by one nucleotide. The CDR3 DNA reads as TGCAGCGGGGGTAGACAGGACCCTTCGTACACTGGAGCTTTCTTT. It codes for CSGGRQDPSYTGAFF. This chain joins TRBV29-1 and TRBJ1-1; a possible D gene is TRBD1 (6 bases). This CDR3 has 15 residues. Looked up from germline, CDR1 is SQVTM and CDR2 is ANQGSEA. Drawing the rest from reference TRBV29-1 and TRBJ1-1, the complete variable domain is SAVISQKPSRDICQRGTSLTIQCQVDSQVTMMFWYRQQPGQSLTLIATANQGSEATYESGFVIDKFPISRPNLTFSTLTVSNMSPEDSSIYLCSGGRQDPSYTGAFFGQGTRLTVV.

The chain recombines TRBV9 with TRBJ2-7; perhaps TRBD2 as D (5 bases). Germline V gene data show CDR1 as SGDLS and CDR2 as YYNGEE. Trimming left V 4 bases short and J 5 bases short, with 13 bases between. The CDR3 sequence is 13 residues long. The CDR3 nucleotides are TGTGCCAGCAGCCCCTCGAGGGCTGACGAGCAGTACTTC. Translating it yields CASSPSRADEQYF.

This clonotype occurred a few times. The chain links TRBV18 to TRBJ2-7; D not certain. Trimming pared 3 bases from V and 0 bases from J, leaving 9 bases between. The CDR3 extends over 14 amino acids. Germline loops: CDR1 KGHSH, CDR2 LQKENI. CDR3 nucleotides: TGTGCCAGCTCACCCCCTGTTGTCTCCTACGAGCAGTACTTC. It encodes CASSPPVVSYEQYF.

In its sample, this clonotype was seen a few times. V is TRBV5-6 and J is TRBJ1-4; 11 bases are shared with TRBD1. V lost 4 bases and J lost 7; bases outside the gene matches: 6. The germline CDR1 and CDR2 sequences are SGHDT and YYEEEE. The CDR3 is 15 amino acids. The DNA of the CDR3 is TGTGCCAGCAGCCCCGGACAGGGGGCGTTTGAAAAACTGTTTTTT. Residues: CASSPGQGAFEKLFF.

Concerning this clonotype: This may come from a read error, since a much larger clone is one base off. The rearrangement uses TRBV7-8 and TRBJ2-2; tentative D call: TRBD1 (8 bases). The CDR3 is 16 amino acids. In germline, CDR1 is SGHVS, CDR2 FQNEAQ. V gave up 5 bases and J gave up 3 bases, with 16 bases separating them. CDR3: CASSARTGRDTGELFF. In DNA form, the CDR3 reads TGTGCCAGCAGCGCACGGACAGGGAGGGACACCGGGGAGCTGTTTTTT.

The chain couples TRBV11-2 to TRBJ2-7; 12 nucleotides agree with TRBD1. J gave up 3 bases and V 0 bases, and 6 bases lay outside the gene matches. Germline CDR1 is SGHAT and CDR2 is FQNNGV. This CDR3 region has 17 residues. The CDR3 DNA is TGTGCCAGCAGCTTAGACCCCGGGACAGGGGGCAACTACGAGCAGTACTTC. Its translation: CASSLDPGTGGNYEQYF.

Concerning this clonotype: At one end the junction does not follow the germline gene, possibly because of a read error. The chain has TRBV11-2 and TRBJ2-7; no definite D call. Per the germline V gene, CDR1 is SGHAT and CDR2 is FQNNGV. The CDR3 length is 14 residues. The CDR3 bases are TGTGCCAGCAGCCACATAGTGGATTCCTACGAGCAGCACTTC. Translated: CASSHIVDSYEQHF.

Concerning this clonotype: This likely comes from a read error, as the CDR3 has no conserved phenylalanine or tryptophan at its end. The gene calls are TRBV11-1 and TRBJ1-1; no clear D. The CDR3 contains 14 residues. Germline V lookup: CDR1 SGHAT, CDR2 FQDESV (reference sequence). The CDR3 nucleotides read TGTGCCAGTAGCCTAATGTCCCTGAACACTGATGCTTTCCTT. Its translation: CASSLMSLNTDAFL.

The V call is TRBV5-6, the J call TRBJ2-1, with 8 bases aligning to TRBD1. This CDR3 region has 16 residues. The J segment lost 4 bases and the V segment lost 5 bases, leaving 11 bases of the junction unmatched. Germline values: CDR1 SGHDT, CDR2 YYEEEE. The CDR3: CASRHAGTGGYNEQFF. Written as DNA, the CDR3 is TGTGCCAGCAGACACGCCGGGACAGGAGGGTACAATGAGCAGTTCTTC.

Comment on this clonotype: At one end the junction does not follow the germline gene, possibly because of a read error. The rearrangement joins TRBV11-2 to TRBJ2-5; TRBD2 might be the D (6 bases). There are 14 residues in the CDR3. Germline CDR1 is SGHAT and CDR2 is FQNNGV. Here the CDR3 DNA reads TGTGCCAGCAACTTAGGAAGGGCGGGGGAGACCCAGTACTTC. It codes for CASNLGRAGETQYF. The full variable domain, in which reference TRBV11-2 and TRBJ2-5 provide the parts outside the CDR3, is EAGVAQSPRYKIIEKRQSVAFWCNPISGHATLYWYQQILGQGPKLLIQFQNNGVVDDSQLPKDRFSAERLKGVDSTLKIQPAKLEDSAVYLCASNLGRAGETQYFGPGTRLLVL.

This clonotype was observed a handful of times. A much larger clone is a single base away; this may be a read error. The chain is built from TRBV4-1 and TRBJ1-6; D uncertain. This CDR3 has 21 amino acids. Germline loops: CDR1 MGHRA, CDR2 YSYEKL. CDR3 nucleotide sequence: TGCGCCAGCAACCAAGAAGGTGGCCCAACCACCACGAGCTCCTATAATTCACCCCTCCACTTT. The encoded protein is CASNQEGGPTTTSSYNSPLHF.

This clonotype has just a few counts. V and J are TRBV11-2 and TRBJ1-2; 10 nucleotides line up with TRBD1. Germline lookup yields CDR1 SGHAT and CDR2 FQNNGV. The CDR3 extends over 15 amino acids. Unmatched junction bases numbered 6, after V lost 3 bases and J lost 5 bases. The CDR3: CASSLGTGVIYGYTF. CDR3 DNA sequence: TGTGCCAGCAGCTTGGGGACAGGGGTAATTTATGGCTACACCTTC.

On this clonotype itself: It is likely a read error, because the conserved phenylalanine at the end of the CDR3 is missing. V usage is TRBV5-1 and J usage is TRBJ1-1; tentatively, D is TRBD1 (5 bases). The CDR3 spans 14 residues. The germline CDR1 and CDR2 sequences are SGHRS and YFSETQ. V was cut by 1 base and J by 0 bases, with 7 bases left in between. In DNA, the CDR3 is TGCGCCAGCAGCTTGACAGGAATGAACACTGAAGCTTTCTCT. Its translation is CASSLTGMNTEAFS.